The source of this TCR beta chain is a study of beta chain features in type 1 diabetes. Study-wide points: Across all four CD4+ subsets, people with type 1 diabetes showed modestly shorter TCRB CDR3s. Sequencing the cDNA could make cells with high TCR expression show up more than they should.

Worth noting for this clone: Its antigen is as yet unknown.

Since all of the isolated RNA was reverse transcribed, expressed TCRB transcripts were what got sequenced. For naive, central memory and regulatory T cell samples, reads averaged around 3.8 million. Measured with immunoSEQ multiplex PCR; TCRdb has only the in-frame clones, and not every one. The table includes about 650,000 clones, roughly 12% detected once. The V gene's germline CDR1 is GTSNPN and CDR2 SVGIG (reference sequence). V dropped 1 base and J dropped 4 bases, with 7 bases sitting between them. The CDR3 totals 13 residues. The receptor comes from a man in his thirties or forties with type 1 diabetes. V is TRBV30 and J is TRBJ2-2; perhaps TRBD1 as D (6 bases). Sequencing was carried out using naive CD4+ T cells from blood. CDR3 sequence (DNA): TGTGCCTGGAGTGACAGGGCCACCGGGGAGCTGTTTTTT. This encodes CAWSDRATGELFF.